Listed below are T cell receptor beta chains from one sample, sequenced in a study of shared clonotypes between healthy human individuals. Clones were read by immunoSEQ multiplex PCR, and TCRdb kept only the in-frame ones, dropping some. Of millions of clones detected, approximately 94% appear once; the ten largest clones hold more than 0.12%. Sequenced: naive CD4+ T cells sorted from blood. These TCRs come from a man younger than 30 in good health. Each CDR3 is given with its conserved first and last residue. A D gene is named only where the DNA matches it firmly. Not all rows give a size; the values are once, few, many and, for expanded clones, a class.

clone size | J gene | V gene | D gene | CDR3 protein | CDR3 DNA
. | TRBJ1-2 | TRBV27 | . | CASSLRGVEGRGYTF | TGTGCCAGCAGTTTAAGAGGGGTGGAGGGAAGAGGCTACACCTTC
. | TRBJ2-1 | TRBV9 | . | CASSVTTAWNEQFF | TGTGCCAGCAGCGTAACGACAGCGTGGAATGAGCAGTTCTTC
. | TRBJ2-3 | TRBV30 | . | CAWSPGTSTDTQYF | TGTGCCTGGAGTCCGGGAACAAGCACAGATACGCAGTATTTT
. | TRBJ1-4 | TRBV11-2 | . | CASSFDGKLFF | TGTGCCAGCAGCTTCGACGGAAAACTGTTTTTT
. | TRBJ1-5 | TRBV30 | TRBD1 | CARRGQGSNQPQHF | TGTGCCCGGAGGGGACAGGGATCCAATCAGCCCCAGCATTTT
. | TRBJ1-4 | TRBV30 | . | CAWSVGALGEKLFF | TGTGCCTGGAGTGTGGGGGCTCTAGGTGAAAAACTGTTTTTT
. | TRBJ2-3 | TRBV25-1 | . | CASSPSRTEFTDTQYF | TGTGCCAGCAGTCCTTCTCGGACAGAGTTCACAGATACGCAGTATTTT
. | TRBJ1-2 | TRBV6-1 | . | CASTKGGDLNYGYTF | TGTGCCAGCACCAAAGGGGGGGACTTAAACTATGGCTACACCTTC
. | TRBJ1-1 | TRBV30 | . | CAWSVRLGISEAFF | TGTGCCTGGAGTGTACGTCTGGGTATTTCTGAAGCTTTCTTT
. | TRBJ2-5 | TRBV7-6 | . | CASSFGQGETQYF | TGTGCCAGCAGCTTTGGGCAAGGAGAGACCCAGTACTTC
. | TRBJ1-2 | TRBV5-1 | . | CASSLDREGSGYTF | TGCGCCAGCAGCTTGGACAGGGAGGGCTCCGGCTACACCTTC
. | TRBJ2-3 | TRBV10-3 | TRBD2 | CATLRGGRTDTQYF | TGTGCCACGCTACGGGGGGGCCGCACAGATACGCAGTATTTT
. | TRBJ2-7 | TRBV14 | TRBD2 | CASSPTSGVREQYF | TGTGCCAGCAGTCCTACTAGCGGTGTACGGGAGCAGTACTTC
. | TRBJ2-3 | TRBV30 | TRBD2 | CAWSLKLLAGGGYTQYF | TGTGCCTGGAGTCTCAAGTTACTAGCGGGAGGGGGATATACGCAGTATTTT
. | TRBJ1-1 | TRBV18 | . | CASSLATVNTEAFF | TGTGCCAGCTCACTCGCGACAGTGAACACTGAAGCTTTCTTT
. | TRBJ2-2 | TRBV28 | TRBD1 | CASSDRGTGELFF | TGTGCCAGCAGCGACAGGGGCACCGGGGAGCTGTTTTTT
. | TRBJ1-5 | TRBV13 | TRBD1 | CASSRRQGRDQPQHF | TGTGCCAGCAGCCGTAGACAGGGGCGGGATCAGCCCCAGCATTTT
. | TRBJ1-1 | TRBV7-9 | . | CASSARAGVNTEAFF | TGTGCCAGCAGCGCCAGGGCAGGGGTGAACACTGAAGCTTTCTTT
. | TRBJ2-1 | TRBV6-1 | . | CASIVQRFYNEQFF | TGTGCCAGCATAGTTCAAAGGTTCTACAATGAGCAGTTCTTC
. | TRBJ1-4 | TRBV2 | . | CASSVSGFNEKLFF | TGTGCCAGCAGTGTGTCAGGGTTTAATGAAAAACTGTTTTTT
. | TRBJ1-2 | TRBV5-6 | TRBD1 | CASSPEGGQFNYGYTF | TGTGCCAGCAGCCCGGAGGGGGGACAGTTTAACTATGGCTACACCTTC
. | TRBJ2-7 | TRBV18 | TRBD1 | CASSSTGGAEQYF | TGTGCCAGCTCATCGACAGGGGGGGCCGAGCAGTACTTC
. | TRBJ1-2 | TRBV5-4 | . | CASSFREGGSYTF | TGTGCCAGCAGCTTTAGGGAAGGGGGAAGCTACACCTTC
. | TRBJ1-4 | TRBV2 | . | CASSQLRGPTNEKLFF | TGTGCCAGCAGTCAGCTGCGGGGCCCAACTAATGAAAAACTGTTTTTT
. | TRBJ1-2 | TRBV15 | TRBD1 | CATSRDFGQGNYGYTF | TGTGCCACCAGCAGAGATTTCGGACAGGGGAACTATGGCTACACCTTC
. | TRBJ2-7 | TRBV27 | TRBD1 | CASSIRDSHYEQYF | TGTGCCAGCAGTATCCGGGACAGCCACTACGAGCAGTACTTC
. | TRBJ2-5 | TRBV7-9 | TRBD2 | CASSLTAGRQETQYF | TGTGCCAGCAGCTTGACAGCGGGACGCCAAGAGACCCAGTACTTC
once | TRBJ1-1 | TRBV11-1 | . | CASSLGGFEAFF | TGTGCCAGCAGCTTAGGAGGGTTTGAAGCTTTCTTT
. | TRBJ2-3 | TRBV9 | . | CASSTGSTDTQYF | TGTGCCAGCAGTACCGGATCCACAGATACGCAGTATTTT
once | TRBJ2-1 | TRBV10-3 | . | CAIRATGSSYNEQFF | TGTGCCATCAGGGCCACAGGGAGCTCCTACAATGAGCAGTTCTTC
. | TRBJ2-7 | TRBV25-1 | . | CASSRSWEPAYEQYF | TGTGCCAGCAGTAGATCTTGGGAGCCAGCCTACGAGCAGTACTTC
. | TRBJ1-4 | TRBV7-9 | . | CASSQPGGYEKLFF | TGTGCCAGCAGCCAACCGGGAGGGTATGAAAAACTGTTTTTT
once | TRBJ2-2 | TRBV5-1 | . | CASSLEGFPGELFF | TGCGCCAGCAGCTTGGAGGGGTTCCCCGGGGAGCTGTTTTTT
. | TRBJ1-3 | TRBV6-6 | . | CASSSGISGNTIYF | TGTGCCAGCAGTTCCGGGATCTCTGGAAACACCATATATTTT
. | TRBJ2-3 | TRBV19 | . | CASTQRGRGTDTQYF | TGTGCCAGTACCCAACGAGGCCGGGGCACAGATACGCAGTATTTT
. | TRBJ2-2 | TRBV10-3 | TRBD2 | CAISESPAGGSTGELFF | TGTGCCATCAGTGAGTCCCCCGCGGGAGGGTCCACCGGGGAGCTGTTTTTT
. | TRBJ1-1 | TRBV10-1 | . | CASSGQPRGTEAFF | TGCGCCAGCAGTGGACAGCCACGAGGGACTGAAGCTTTCTTT
. | TRBJ2-2 | TRBV7-9 | . | CASSVNYGGGELFF | TGTGCCAGCAGCGTCAATTATGGTGGCGGGGAGCTGTTTTTT
. | TRBJ1-1 | TRBV5-4 | . | CASSLAARGRLNTEAFF | TGTGCCAGCAGCTTGGCCGCTAGGGGACGGTTGAACACTGAAGCTTTCTTT